The 15 T cell receptor beta chains reported below all come from one sample, sequenced in a study of T cells in Graves' hyperthyroidism and ophthalmopathy. TCR beta CDR3 sequences were amplified from RNA transcripts. Researchers ran a first-round RT-PCR on the TCR CDR3 using the HTBI primer set. TCRdb re-called the multiplex PCR reads with MiXCR, one entry per CDR3 protein. The sample lists hundreds of thousands of distinct CDR3 sequences; about 19% were seen once. Sequencing was done on a sample of blood. The receptor source for this set is a woman aged 50 to 60 with Graves' hyperthyroidism that later progressed to Graves' ophthalmopathy.

This clonotype has only a few counts. The chain combines TRBV5-4 with TRBJ2-5; 10 positions agree with TRBD1. CDR1 and CDR2 (germline): SGHNT, YYREEE (reference sequence). The CDR3 runs to 14 residues. Losses at the gene ends were 3 bases for V and 5 bases for J; bases not matched to a gene: 4. Here the CDR3 reads CASSSRQGAETQYF. CDR3 sequence (DNA): TGTGCCAGCAGCTCGAGACAGGGGGCTGAGACCCAGTACTTC.

The chain links TRBV6-5 to TRBJ1-1; D is possibly TRBD1 (5 bases). Germline assignment: CDR1 MNHEY and CDR2 SVGAGI. The germline V and J ends were trimmed by 2 bases and 8 bases, with 15 bases remaining between them. This CDR3 is 14 amino acids long. In nucleotides, the CDR3 is TGTGCCAGCAGTTACCCAAAGAGGGACTCCGAAGCTTTCTTT. Its translation is CASSYPKRDSEAFF.

The rearrangement links TRBV5-6 to TRBJ1-4; TRBD1 matches 8 bases. Germline lookup yields CDR1 SGHDT and CDR2 YYEEEE. This CDR3 is 15 amino acids long. V was clipped by 4 bases and J by 6 bases; unmatched bases: 8. The CDR3 DNA reads as TGTGCCAGCAGCGTTGACAGGGGAGGTCATGAAAAACTGTTTTTT. Its protein is CASSVDRGGHEKLFF.

This clonotype was observed many times. The junction departs from germline at one end; a sequencing error may be responsible. The chain employs TRBV15 and TRBJ1-2, with D unclear. Germline V lookup: CDR1 LNHNV, CDR2 YYDKDF (reference sequence). The CDR3 is 16 residues long. The CDR3 sequence is CATSRTGPGSDYGYTF. In DNA, the CDR3 is TGTGCCACAAGCAGAACCGGCCCGGGGTCGGACTATGGCTACACCTTC.

The J gene is TRBJ2-1, the V gene TRBV9, with 10 bases identical to TRBD1. This CDR3 contains 15 residues. Germline-derived CDR1 and CDR2 are SGDLS and YYNGEE. The J segment lost 6 bases and the V segment lost 3 bases, leaving 6 bases of the junction unmatched. CDR3 bases: TGTGCCAGCAGCGCTGGACAGGGGGTCGGCAATGAGCAGTTCTTC. Translating it yields CASSAGQGVGNEQFF. The variable domain in full, completed from reference TRBV9 and TRBJ2-1, reads DSGVTQTPKHLITATGQRVTLRCSPRSGDLSVYWYQQSLDQGLQFLIQYYNGEERAKGNILERFSAQQFPDLHSELNLSSLELGDSALYFCASSAGQGVGNEQFFGPGTRLTVL.

This clonotype has a count of ten or more. The chain is built from TRBV5-6 and TRBJ1-2, with 10 bases matching TRBD1. Germline lookup yields CDR1 SGHDT and CDR2 YYEEEE. V shed 3 bases and J 5 bases; nucleotides not matched to a gene: 13. The CDR3 consists of 17 residues. This CDR3 is CASSWGQGPGTVYGYTF. The CDR3 coding sequence is TGTGCCAGCAGCTGGGGACAGGGGCCGGGGACTGTTTATGGCTACACCTTC.

In its sample, this clonotype was seen a few times. The chain joins TRBV12-3 or TRBV12-4 to TRBJ2-5; D ambiguous. The germline V and J ends were trimmed by 3 bases and 1 base, with 9 bases remaining between them. This CDR3 is 14 amino acids long. The CDR3 protein is CASSFSPGQETQYF. CDR3 sequence (DNA): TGTGCCAGCAGTTTTTCTCCGGGCCAAGAGACCCAGTACTTC.

This chain joins TRBV19 and TRBJ2-1; 8 nucleotides align to TRBD2. CDR3 length equals 17 residues. Germline values: CDR1 LNHDA, CDR2 SQIVND (reference sequence). After removal of 5 bases from V and 6 bases from J, the junction contained 15 bases not matched to a gene. CDR3: CASSWNAGGAPGNEQFF. The DNA for the CDR3 is TGTGCCAGTAGTTGGAACGCGGGGGGTGCCCCCGGCAATGAGCAGTTCTTC.

The sample holds a few counts of this clonotype. The rearrangement uses TRBV7-8 and TRBJ2-7; 12 nucleotides align to TRBD2. This CDR3 has 16 amino acids. V lost 0 bases to trimming and J lost 2 bases; unmatched junction nucleotides: 2. The germline gives CDR1 SGHVS, CDR2 FQNEAQ. The CDR3 sequence: CASSLARLAGAYEQYF. The CDR3 coding sequence is TGTGCCAGCAGCTTAGCGAGACTAGCGGGGGCCTACGAGCAGTACTTC.

This clonotype was detected many times. The V gene is TRBV2, the J gene TRBJ2-3; unclear D gene. Germline-derived CDR1 and CDR2 are SNHLY and FYNNEI. The CDR3 extends over 18 amino acids. V was clipped by 3 bases and J by 0 bases, with 19 bases between them. This CDR3 reads CASSDMGWAAFSTDTQYF. The CDR3 bases are TGTGCCAGCAGTGATATGGGGTGGGCAGCCTTTAGCACAGATACGCAGTATTTT.

Many counts were recorded for this clonotype. This chain's CDR3 is CASRGDRRGPTEAFF. CDR3 DNA sequence: TGTGCCAGCAGGGGGGACCGCAGGGGGCCCACTGAAGCTTTCTTT. The chain is built from TRBV13 and TRBJ1-1; 8 nucleotides line up with TRBD1. Germline-derived CDR1 and CDR2 are PRHDT and FYEKMQ (reference sequence). V dropped 6 bases and J dropped 4; count of bases not matched to a gene: 10. The length of the CDR3 is 15 residues.

This chain uses TRBV6-1 with TRBJ1-1; D unclear. The CDR3 consists of 11 residues. The germline V gene has CDR1 MNHNS and CDR2 SASEGT. Deletions cut 6 bases from V and 8 bases from J, with 10 bases between. The CDR3 loop reads CASRRHTEAFF. CDR3 in DNA: TGTGCCAGCAGGAGACATACCGAAGCTTTCTTT.

This clonotype was counted at least ten times. This chain connects TRBV18 to TRBJ2-3; D ambiguous. The CDR3 covers 18 residues. The V gene's germline CDR1 is KGHSH and CDR2 LQKENI. V gave up 3 bases and J gave up 0 bases, with 19 bases separating them. In DNA, the CDR3 is TGTGCCAGCTCACCGGAGTCGGTAGACCCTTCTAGCACAGATACGCAGTATTTT. It encodes CASSPESVDPSSTDTQYF.

V is TRBV27 and J is TRBJ1-2; perhaps TRBD1 as D (5 bases). The CDR3 runs 13 residues. Trimming pared 3 bases from V and 4 bases from J, leaving 9 bases between. CDR1 is MNHEY and CDR2 is SMNVEV in the germline V gene (reference sequence). The CDR3 sequence is CASSFVGTYGYTF. Written as DNA, the CDR3 is TGTGCCAGCAGTTTTGTAGGGACCTATGGCTACACCTTC.

This chain joins TRBV4-2 and TRBJ2-7; D tentatively reads TRBD1 or TRBD2 (5 bases each). Germline V lookup: CDR1 LGHNA, CDR2 YNFKEQ. V was clipped by 4 bases and J by 4 bases, with 17 bases between them. The CDR3 is 15 amino acids. This CDR3 is CASSPQVGAAYEQYF. For the CDR3, the DNA is TGTGCCAGCAGCCCCCAGGTCGGGGCGGCGTACGAGCAGTACTTC.